The clone carrying this T cell receptor (beta chain) was seen only a few times. This specimen comes from a study of T-cell memory formation after mild COVID-19. Germline trimming cut 5 bases from V and 0 bases from J; bases unmatched to any gene: 0. CDR3 length: 14 residues. Germline V gene sequence: CDR1 MNHEY, CDR2 SVGEGT. TCRdb reprocessed the 5' RACE reads via MiXCR and lists one record per CDR3 protein. The sample has around 90,000 distinct CDR3 sequences, about 12% seen once. The chain joins TRBV6-2 or TRBV6-3 to TRBJ2-1; the match to TRBD2 covers 8 bases. The sample comprised PBMCs or a T cell subset sorted from them (not recorded which). The source of this sequence is an adult woman who had mild COVID-19 (a few samples of this study predate the infection). Cell type and time point are not known. CDR3 bases: TGTGCCAGCAGTAGCGGGAGCTCCTACAATGAGCAGTTCTTC. It translates to CASSSGSSYNEQFF.